This T cell receptor beta chain stems from a study of blood T cell repertoires in COVID-19. Study summary: Acute and convalescent COVID-19 specimens originated in the United States, Italy and Spain. PBMCs, B-cell-depleted T cells, or T cells were the source of the cDNA or gDNA that made up the material.

Trimming removed 2 bases from V and 2 bases from J, with 10 bases in between. Per germline, CDR1 LNHDA and CDR2 SQIVND (reference sequence). The CDR3 sequence is 15 residues long. In the original analysis: Nucleated cell counts were estimated from reference gene primer amplification. This table comes from immunoSEQ multiplex PCR, and its TCRdb copy is limited to in-frame clones, with some not included. V and J calls and clone size follow that table, whereas D and trimming were derived from the DNA. The table includes 110,000 or so clones, 80% to 90% detected once. This clone came up once. Specimen: peripheral blood. The chain combines TRBV19 with TRBJ1-5, with TRBD1 as a possible D gene (5 bases). The receptor comes from an older man who had recovered from COVID-19. The CDR3 DNA reads TGTGCCAGTAGTATACGGGGGTCGGGCAATCAGCCCCAGCATTTT. This codes for CASSIRGSGNQPQHF.